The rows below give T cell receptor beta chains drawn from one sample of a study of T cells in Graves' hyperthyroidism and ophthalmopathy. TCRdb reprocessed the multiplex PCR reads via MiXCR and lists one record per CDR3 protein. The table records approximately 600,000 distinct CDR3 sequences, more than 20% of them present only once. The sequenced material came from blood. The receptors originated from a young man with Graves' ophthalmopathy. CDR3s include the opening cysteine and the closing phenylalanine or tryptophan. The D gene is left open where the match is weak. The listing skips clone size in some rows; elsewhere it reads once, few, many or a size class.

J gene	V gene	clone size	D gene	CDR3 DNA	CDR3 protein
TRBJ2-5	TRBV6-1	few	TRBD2	TGTGCCAGCAGTGATGGTGGGAGGGCCTCAGAGACCCAGTACTTC	CASSDGGRASETQYF
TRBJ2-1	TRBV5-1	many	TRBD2	TGCGCCAGCAGCTTGGCTAGCGGGATTCAGAATGAGCAGTTCTTC	CASSLASGIQNEQFF
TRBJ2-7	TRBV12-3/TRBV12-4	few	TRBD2	TGTGCCAGCAGTTTAATTTGGGTGGGAGGGGCGCCTCGGGAGCAGTACTTC	CASSLIWVGGAPREQYF
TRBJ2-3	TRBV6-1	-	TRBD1	TGTGCCAGCAGCCGCGGGACAGGGGCGCTAAGCACAGATACGCAGTATTTT	CASSRGTGALSTDTQYF
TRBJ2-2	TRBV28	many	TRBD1	TGTGCCAGCAGTTTCTGGGACAGGGGGAGCACCGGGGAGCTGTTTTTT	CASSFWDRGSTGELFF
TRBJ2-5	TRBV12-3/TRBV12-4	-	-	TGTGCCAGCAGTAGGGCTCTCCCTGAGACCCAGTACTTC	CASSRALPETQYF
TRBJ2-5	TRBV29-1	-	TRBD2	TGCAGCGTTTCCTGGGGGGGGACCCAAGAGACCCAGTACTTC	CSVSWGGTQETQYF
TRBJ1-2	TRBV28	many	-	TGTGCCAGCAGTTTATTTGGGGGCGGGAGCTATGGCTACACCTTC	CASSLFGGGSYGYTF
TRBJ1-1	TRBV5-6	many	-	TGTGCCAGCAGCTTGAGAGGGGGTGAAGCTTTCTTT	CASSLRGGEAFF
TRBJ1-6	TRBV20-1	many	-	TGCAGTGCTAGAGAGCGTCCGAATAATTCACCCCTCCACTTT	CSARERPNNSPLHF
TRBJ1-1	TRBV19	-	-	TGTGCCAGTATGAAGGGGAACACTGAAGCTTTCTTT	CASMKGNTEAFF
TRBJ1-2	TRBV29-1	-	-	TGCAGCGCCGGACAGATCTATGGCTACACCTTC	CSAGQIYGYTF
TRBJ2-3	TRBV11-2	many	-	TGTGCCAGCAGCCACGGGACATCCCTGAGGGATACGCAGTATTTT	CASSHGTSLRDTQYF
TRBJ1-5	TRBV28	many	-	TGTGCCAGCAGTGGGTACGACTGGTGGGTTGGCAATCAGCCCCAGCATTTT	CASSGYDWWVGNQPQHF
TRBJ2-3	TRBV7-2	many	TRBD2	TGTGCCAGCAGCACCCAGCGGACTAGTCAGTATTTT	CASSTQRTSQYF
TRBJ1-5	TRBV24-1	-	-	TGTGCCACCAGTGATTATGGAAAGGGTTGGGGTCGGCCCCAGCATTTT	CATSDYGKGWGRPQHF
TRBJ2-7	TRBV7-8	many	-	TGTGCCAGCAGCTTACGCCGGGACAAAGCCTACGAGCAGTACTTC	CASSLRRDKAYEQYF
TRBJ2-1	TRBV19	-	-	TGTGCCAGTAGTAGCCTAGAAGTCAATGAGCAGTTCTTC	CASSSLEVNEQFF
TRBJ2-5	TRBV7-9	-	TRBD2	TGTGCCAGCAGCTTAGATTCGGGACTAGCGGGAGGGATGACCCAGTACTTC	CASSLDSGLAGGMTQYF
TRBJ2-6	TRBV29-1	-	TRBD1	TGCAGCGTCGAGGACAGGGGACCCCCTGGGGCCAACGTCCTGACTTTC	CSVEDRGPPGANVLTF